The present entry profiles one T cell receptor (beta chain) with its context. The table lists this clone with a count of one. Its antigen is not yet known. No base-level quality is on record; no much larger clone is a single base apart. What the time point label conveys for this sample: baseline before first vaccination. Vaccinee samples were obtained from the UK trials COV001 and COV002, which included a single-blind randomized controlled phase 2/3 trial of AZD1222 (ChAdOx1 nCoV-19) in healthy adults. Trial participant PBMC samples were collected at day 0 and day 28 after the second dose for TCRbeta chain sequencing. The data were obtained in a study of T cell responses to AZD1222 COVID-19 vaccine (dated by TCRdb to the early 2020s). About the full investigation: AZD1222 recipients with second doses at about 4 weeks or about 12 weeks were pooled, because spike-specific TCR depth and breadth did not differ between schedules. TCR sequencing covered about 230 trial participants: 207 given two doses of AZD1222 and 26 given two doses of MenACWY control vaccine. Trial participants were enrolled by age into 18-55, 56-69 and 70-plus year subgroups, with roughly 150, 30 and 60 TCR-sequenced participants respectively.

The germline V gene gives CDR1 as MDHEN and CDR2 as SYDVKM. The CDR3 covers 15 residues, taking in both the cysteine and the phenylalanine. The DNA shown is the 45-base CDR3, in frame from base 1. Compared with germline, V lacks 6 bases and J lacks 3 bases; bases without a gene match: 4. Overall results and qualifications from the work: Only a handful of AZD1222 recipients were SARS-CoV-2 seropositive at baseline, limiting conclusions about previously exposed vaccinees. No day 14 peak-response samples were available, so repertoires were characterized only after the peak T cell response. Epitopes outside the regions mutated in the B.1.351 and B.1.1.7 variants were reportedly recognized by nearly half of the unique spike-specific TCRs. The vaccine-associated CD4 TCRs covered the entire spike protein, and the dominant responses fell in regions 160-218 and 743-854. Participants were mostly white British and included more females than males, and it was suggested by the authors that clonal diversity may have been underestimated. The 56-69-year group was small, and its depth increase did not reach significance, likely because of low power. Spike-specific TCR breadth and depth rose significantly after two AZD1222 doses compared with day 0 and with MenACWY recipients.

The CDR3 regions of human TCRbeta chains were subjected to immunosequencing. As for the original processing: TCRs in the repertoires were matched against a reference library of SARS-CoV-2-specific TCRs that had been generated with the MIRA antigen-specificity platform. Breadth was defined as the fraction of unique TCRs that were SARS-CoV-2-associated, and depth was defined as the fraction of total T cells that were SARS-CoV-2-associated. Using the MIRA data, each spike-specific TCR was assigned both to the spike region to which the TCR was reactive and to a CD4 or CD8 class. Log10-transformed breadth and depth values were compared by one-way ANOVA with Sidak's multiple comparisons tests. TCRdb carries this immuneACCESS record with in-frame sequences only. Its versions omit some clonotypes, under half of them owing to an unresolved V gene in the studies checked, with the rest unexplained. V, J and clone size were drawn from that table, and D and trimming were deduced from the DNA. The sample yields around 63,000 clones; approximately 85% were counted once. Roughly a fifth of the sample belongs to the ten largest clones.

This sequence uses TRBV28 and TRBJ2-6, and TRBD1 aligns with 8 junction nucleotides. This receptor was taken from an adult in good health. Material: peripheral blood, obtained on day 0 of AZD1222 vaccination. This receptor carries the CDR3 CASSPTGVGANVLTF. The nucleotide sequence is given as TGTGCCAGCAGCCCGACAGGGGTTGGGGCCAACGTCCTGACTTTC.